Detailed here is one T cell receptor (beta chain). This clone's antigen is unknown. There are no base qualities to consult, and no much larger clone falls within one base. This specimen belongs to a study of persistence of HIV-infected CD4 T cells (dated by TCRdb to about 2020). About the full investigation: The study isolated CMV- and HIV-1 Gag-responding CD4+ T cells from ART-treated individuals to examine antigen-driven clonal expansion of HIV-1-infected cells. Suppressive ART had been received by participants for a median of roughly eight years. Peripheral blood samples of up to roughly 200 mL were obtained at multiple time points, with the exception of two participants, for whom leukapheresis was performed at a single time point. The clonality of all cells in each sorted population was assessed by TCRbeta sequencing, whereas the clonality of infected cells was assessed by proviral sequencing. For the TCR cluster analysis across participants, 8 participants were included for CMV and 7 participants for Gag. What the authors observed across the whole study: Restriction of bulk TCR analyses to the rare CMV-responding cells that actually carried HIV-1 proviruses was not possible. Only a small number of individuals took part in the study, and only a limited range of antigens was tested. Significantly lower TCRbeta richness was observed in CMV- and Gag-responding cells than in anti-CD3/anti-CD28-responding cells, and higher oligoclonality was observed in CMV-responding cells than in CD3/CD28-stimulated and Gag-responding cells. Within the same sorted populations, TCR oligoclonality correlated with proviral oligoclonality. Antigen-responding cells were enriched for expanded CDR3beta sequences that were degenerate, which suggests that CD4+ responses to CMV and Gag underwent convergent selection.

The germline V gene (reference sequence) provides CDR1 LNHDA and CDR2 SQIVND. V is clipped by 1 base and J by 4 bases, and the sequence between their germline boundaries is 4 bases long. Measured from the cysteine to the phenylalanine, the CDR3 is 12 residues long. Just the 36-base CDR3 DNA is kept, in frame starting at base 1. The immunoSEQ hsTCRB assay version 4, run in survey mode, was used to sequence TCRbeta repertoires from genomic DNA. For TCRbeta sequencing, genomic DNA was diluted to roughly 9.2 ng/uL, with up to 1 ug used per sample. The study's own analysis went as follows. TCRbeta data analysis was done in ImmunoSeq Analyzer 3.0, and diversity was calculated on productive nucleotide rearrangements. Using the Immunarch R package, the improved Chao index served to estimate lower-bound TCR diversity and the Gini coefficient served to estimate clonality. When different nucleotide rearrangements encoded the same CDR3beta amino acid sequence, each rearrangement was treated as a distinct clonotype. Differential abundance analysis found TCRbeta sequences that were significantly enriched in antigen-responding cells compared with anti-CD3/anti-CD28-activated cells. GLIPH2 clustered TCRs by predicted peptide-MHC specificity, both within individual participants and across merged participant data sets. The table comes from immuneACCESS by way of TCRdb, which keeps in-frame sequences with V and J called. Part of the clones is missing from these tables; in studies checked, under half for an unresolved V gene and the rest for unknown reasons. V and J calls and clone size are given by that table; D and trimming were obtained from the DNA. This sample gives some 30,000 clones in total; 82% of them show up just once. The biggest ten clones account for 5% to 7% of the sample.

This sample's treatment or condition label indicates: suppressive antiretroviral therapy. Cells were stimulated with lysates of CMV-infected fibroblasts at roughly 9.2 ug/mL. Memory CD4+ T cells that did not respond, being CD40L-negative, CD69-negative and CD45RO-high, were sorted as memory populations depleted of antigen-responding cells. Participants were HIV-1-infected adults who started suppressive ART during chronic infection. Plasma HIV-1 RNA had been undetectable (below 50 copies/mL) in participants for at least 4 years. To be included, participants needed a CD4+ T cell count above 400 cells/uL and a positive CMV serology. Before stimulation, PBMCs were isolated using density centrifugation and then depleted of CD8+ T cells. For 15 to 20 hours, the CD8-depleted PBMCs were stimulated with anti-CD28/CD49d costimulation, a CD40-blocking antibody, and enfuvirtide to prevent new infections. Cells were sorted on a Beckman Coulter MoFlo Legacy or XDP sorter, with propidium iodide excluding dead cells. The QIAamp DNA Mini Kit was used for genomic DNA extraction from samples above one million cells, and the Quick-DNA Microprep Kit was used otherwise.

The sequence came from an adult woman with HIV who was CMV-seropositive. The rearranged segments are TRBV19 and TRBJ2-5; no D gene call is confident. This material consisted of CD4+ T cells sorted from PBMCs after approximately 18-hour stimulation, taken from a patient who received antiretroviral therapy. The label giving this sample's cell subset or site can be read as: CD40L-CD69- CD45RO-high memory CD4 T cells not responding to CMV lysate. The nucleotide sequence reads TGTGCCAGTAGTATAGGACGAGAGACCCAGTACTTC. Translated, this is CASSIGRETQYF.